The next 12 T cell receptor beta chains were all read from a single sample in a study of Graves' ophthalmopathy and Graves' hyperthyroidism. CDR3 regions of TCR beta were amplified from RNA transcripts. The first round was an RT-PCR with HTBI primers, and the second round was a multiplex PCR. Via MiXCR, TCRdb re-called the multiplex PCR reads, giving one row per CDR3 protein. This table holds more than 150,000 distinct CDR3 sequences, less than 45% found once. Sequencing was done on a sample of peripheral blood. These TCRs come from a middle-aged woman with Graves' ophthalmopathy.

This clonotype was seen more than once but under ten times. The chain has TRBV28 and TRBJ2-5, with 8 bases matching TRBD2. Germline V lookup: CDR1 MDHEN, CDR2 SYDVKM. With 8 bases clipped from V and 5 bases from J, the junction kept 10 bases outside the gene matches. This CDR3 has 14 residues. CDR3 protein: CASLSGGAYETQYF. Written as DNA, the CDR3 is TGTGCCAGCTTGTCCGGGGGGGCGTACGAGACCCAGTACTTC.

The table lists this clonotype with many counts. The chain has TRBV5-1 and TRBJ2-7; the D is unclear. Germline-derived CDR1 and CDR2 are SGHRS and YFSETQ. The CDR3 is 15 residues long. Trimming took off 5 bases at V and 5 bases at J, with 20 bases between the two ends. This CDR3 is CASSPTRGVIDEQYF. The CDR3 region has the DNA TGCGCCAGCAGTCCCACTCGTGGGGTGATAGACGAGCAGTACTTC.

This clonotype was detected only a few times. The chain joins TRBV6-2 or TRBV6-3 to TRBJ1-1; no clear D gene. The V end was cut by 2 bases, the J end by 13 bases, with 11 bases between. The CDR3 sequence is 11 residues long. Germline V gene lookup returns CDR1 MNHEY and CDR2 SVGEGT. The CDR3 region has the DNA TGTGCCAGCAGTTACAGAGGGCTCGGTTTCTTT. It yields the protein CASSYRGLGFF.

V and J are TRBV30 and TRBJ1-2; D might be TRBD1 (6 bases). This CDR3 has 12 amino acids. The V and J ends lost 3 bases and 9 bases respectively, with 14 bases between them. Germline CDR1 reads GTSNPN; CDR2 reads SVGIG (reference sequence). This chain's CDR3 is CAWRGGDTSYTF. CDR3 sequence (DNA): TGTGCCTGGAGAGGGGGGGACACAAGCTACACCTTC.

This clonotype occurred many times. The chain has TRBV6-5 and TRBJ1-1; D is ambiguous. Deletions cut 7 bases from V and 2 bases from J, with 5 bases between. Germline V gene lookup returns CDR1 MNHEY and CDR2 SVGAGI. The CDR3 has 11 residues. CDR3 DNA sequence: TGTGCCAGCAAAAAAAACACTGAAGCTTTCTTT. Its translation: CASKKNTEAFF.

This sequence joins TRBV20-1 and TRBJ2-7; D is ambiguous. Germline V gene data show CDR1 as DFQATT and CDR2 as SNEGSKA (reference sequence). Trimming left V 3 bases short and J 0 bases short, with 9 bases between. CDR3 length equals 13 residues. The CDR3, as DNA: TGCAGTGCTAGTACCAGAAACTCCTACGAGCAGTACTTC. Its translation: CSASTRNSYEQYF.

The chain carries TRBV29-1 and TRBJ2-7; D unclear. CDR3 length: 11 amino acids. The germline CDR1 and CDR2 sequences are SQVTM and ANQGSEA. Between the trimmed V and J ends, which lost 0 bases and 6 bases, there was a span of 6 bases. CDR3 residues: CSVEDASEQYF. CDR3 DNA sequence: TGCAGCGTTGAAGATGCCAGCGAGCAGTACTTC.

This clonotype was detected only a few times. CDR3 amino acids: CASSPNRGLRQETQYF. CDR3 sequence (DNA): TGTGCCAGCAGTCCAAACAGGGGGCTGAGGCAAGAGACCCAGTACTTC. The chain couples TRBV6-1 to TRBJ2-5, with 9 bases fitting TRBD1. Looked up from germline, CDR1 is MNHNS and CDR2 is SASEGT. J gave up 2 bases and V 5 bases, and 9 bases lay outside the gene matches. CDR3 length equals 16 residues.

This clonotype was detected ten times or more. V usage is TRBV12-3 or TRBV12-4 and J usage is TRBJ2-7; D ambiguous. This CDR3 comprises 13 residues. Deletions cut 1 base from V and 2 bases from J, with 6 bases between. For the CDR3, the DNA is TGTGCCAGCAGTTTAGGCTCTACCTACGAGCAGTACTTC. Protein: CASSLGSTYEQYF.

This clonotype was picked up many times. CDR3 sequence (DNA): TGCGCCAGCAGCGTCGAGAGGGGCGGGAATCAGCCCCAGCATTTT. This sequence encodes CASSVERGGNQPQHF. The V and J genes are TRBV4-1 and TRBJ1-5, with D perhaps TRBD1 (5 bases). Trimming took 5 bases from V and 4 from J, leaving 15 bases between them. Germline CDR1 reads MGHRA; CDR2 reads YSYEKL. The CDR3 has 15 amino acids.

This clonotype showed up many times. This chain joins TRBV15 and TRBJ2-2, with D perhaps matching TRBD1 or TRBD2 (5 bases each). Germline V gene data show CDR1 as LNHNV and CDR2 as YYDKDF (reference sequence). The CDR3 consists of 17 residues. V was shortened by 1 base and J by 2 bases, with 14 bases between the two germline ends. The DNA of the CDR3 is TGTGCCACCAGCAGAGGGTTCGGCAGGGACAACACCGGGGAGCTGTTTTTT. Its translation is CATSRGFGRDNTGELFF.

This clonotype was seen more than once but under ten times. This rearrangement joins TRBV6-5 to TRBJ2-2; D ambiguous. The V end lost 0 bases, the J end lost 7 bases, and 12 bases lay between the germline ends. This CDR3 region has 15 residues. The V gene's germline CDR1 is MNHEY and CDR2 SVGAGI. CDR3 sequence: CASSYSSPGGGELFF. The CDR3 bases are TGTGCCAGCAGTTACTCGAGCCCCGGCGGCGGGGAGCTGTTTTTT.